The rows below give T cell receptor beta chains drawn from one sample of a study of blood T cell repertoires in COVID-19. Assay used: immunoSEQ multiplex PCR; TCRdb lists only in-frame clones, some missing. The data hold 130,000 to 150,000 clones, with 70% to 90% observed a single time. Specimen: peripheral blood. The receptors derive from a man aged 55 to 70 with active or convalescent COVID-19. Both conserved end residues are part of each CDR3. A D gene is named only where the DNA matches it firmly. Expanded clones are given a class, and other clones once, few, many or no size at all.

size	D	J	V	CDR3	DNA
few	NA	TRBJ2-4	TRBV21-1	CASSLLAGPEGAKNIQYF	TGTGCCAGCAGCCTACTAGCGGGTCCAGAGGGGGCCAAAAACATTCAGTACTTC
NA	NA	TRBJ2-2	TRBV6-5	CASRWGRGTAGELFF	TGTGCCAGCAGATGGGGCAGGGGAACCGCCGGGGAGCTGTTTTTT
NA	NA	TRBJ2-1	TRBV2	CASSGTVYNEQFF	TGTGCCAGCAGTGGGACTGTCTACAATGAGCAGTTCTTC
NA	TRBD2	TRBJ2-3	TRBV3-1/TRBV3-2	CASSRAPTSPDTQYF	TGTGCCAGCAGCCGAGCCCCGACTAGCCCAGATACGCAGTATTTT
once	NA	TRBJ2-5	TRBV6-2/TRBV6-3	CASSYSAVQETQYF	TGTGCCAGCAGTTACTCTGCGGTCCAAGAGACCCAGTACTTC
NA	NA	TRBJ1-1	TRBV7-2	CASSLLAVTEAFF	TGTGCCAGCAGCTTATTGGCCGTCACTGAAGCTTTCTTT
NA	NA	TRBJ1-4	TRBV27	CASSLGGARREKLFF	TGTGCCAGCAGTTTAGGAGGGGCGCGAAGGGAAAAACTGTTTTTT
NA	NA	TRBJ2-5	TRBV7-9	CASSPGEPQYF	TGTGCCAGCAGCCCAGGCGAGCCCCAGTACTTC
NA	NA	TRBJ2-1	TRBV7-9	CASSLEQNNEQFF	TGTGCCAGCAGCTTAGAACAGAACAATGAGCAGTTCTTC
NA	TRBD1	TRBJ1-4	TRBV15	CATSTSLKPGQFNEKLFF	TGTGCCACCAGCACCTCACTTAAACCGGGACAGTTTAATGAAAAACTGTTTTTT
NA	NA	TRBJ1-1	TRBV7-2	CASSSLGAQWHEAFF	TGTGCCAGCAGCTCCCTTGGGGCCCAGTGGCATGAAGCTTTCTTT
NA	NA	TRBJ1-3	TRBV21-1	CASSKGYGQGANGNTIYF	TGTGCCAGCAGCAAAGGTTATGGGCAGGGCGCCAATGGAAACACCATATATTTT
NA	NA	TRBJ1-2	TRBV18	CASSPDSSYGYTF	TGTGCCAGCTCACCGGACAGTTCCTATGGCTACACCTTC
NA	NA	TRBJ1-4	TRBV3-1/TRBV3-2	CASSRTGSSAEKLFF	TGTGCCAGCAGCCGTACCGGGTCCTCAGCGGAAAAACTGTTTTTT
NA	TRBD2	TRBJ2-5	TRBV11-3	CASSPGTSGEVETQYF	TGTGCCAGCAGCCCGGGGACTAGCGGGGAGGTAGAGACCCAGTACTTC
NA	TRBD1	TRBJ2-1	TRBV28	CASIPNRGSSYNEQFF	TGTGCCAGCATCCCAAACAGGGGATCCTCCTACAATGAGCAGTTCTTC
NA	NA	TRBJ2-7	TRBV27	CASSGTLFEQYF	TGTGCCAGCAGCGGGACACTGTTCGAGCAGTACTTC
NA	TRBD2	TRBJ2-5	TRBV7-2	CASSPPGLAGWETQYF	TGTGCCAGCAGCCCCCCAGGACTAGCGGGATGGGAGACCCAGTACTTC
NA	NA	TRBJ1-5	TRBV19	CASSIQSGNQPQHF	TGTGCCAGTAGTATTCAGTCGGGTAATCAGCCCCAGCATTTT
once	NA	TRBJ1-4	TRBV2	CASSLTEPSNEKLFF	TGTGCCAGCAGTCTTACAGAACCCAGTAATGAAAAACTGTTTTTT
NA	NA	TRBJ1-1	TRBV20-1	CSASIRGDTEAFF	TGCAGTGCTAGTATCCGGGGGGACACTGAAGCTTTCTTT
many	NA	TRBJ1-2	TRBV29-1	CSVEDTSYGYTF	TGCAGCGTTGAAGACACTTCATATGGCTACACCTTC
NA	TRBD2	TRBJ2-1	TRBV7-9	CASSLAGGPHNEQFF	TGTGCCAGCAGCTTAGCGGGAGGGCCCCACAATGAGCAGTTCTTC
NA	NA	TRBJ1-5	TRBV28	CASRSISQGPYQPQHF	TGTGCCAGCAGATCCATCTCCCAGGGTCCTTATCAGCCCCAGCATTTT
NA	NA	TRBJ1-1	TRBV18	CASSPPMRGGTEAFF	TGTGCCAGCTCACCACCGATGCGGGGAGGGACTGAAGCTTTCTTT